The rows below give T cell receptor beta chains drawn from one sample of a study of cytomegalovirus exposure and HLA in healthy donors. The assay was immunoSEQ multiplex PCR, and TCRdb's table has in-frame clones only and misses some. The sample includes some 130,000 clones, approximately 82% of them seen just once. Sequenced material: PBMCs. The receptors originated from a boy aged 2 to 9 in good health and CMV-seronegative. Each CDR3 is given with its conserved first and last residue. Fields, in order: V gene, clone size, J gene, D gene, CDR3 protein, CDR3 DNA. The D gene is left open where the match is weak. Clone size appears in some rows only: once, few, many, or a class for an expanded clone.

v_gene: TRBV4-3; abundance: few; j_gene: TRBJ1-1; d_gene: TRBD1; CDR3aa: CASSHRTGRNTEAFF; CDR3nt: TGCGCCAGCAGCCACCGGACAGGGAGGAACACTGAAGCTTTCTTT
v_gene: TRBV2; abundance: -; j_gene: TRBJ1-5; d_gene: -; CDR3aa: CASSPGGNQPQHF; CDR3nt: TGTGCCAGCAGTCCGGGAGGGAATCAGCCCCAGCATTTT
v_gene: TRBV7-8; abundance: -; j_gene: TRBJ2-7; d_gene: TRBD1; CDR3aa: CASSLGGGQGTYEQYF; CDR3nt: TGTGCCAGCAGCTTAGGGGGGGGACAGGGTACCTACGAGCAGTACTTC
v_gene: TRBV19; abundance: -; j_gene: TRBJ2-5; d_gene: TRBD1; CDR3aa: CASSIGTGIETQYF; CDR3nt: TGTGCCAGTAGTATCGGGACAGGGATAGAGACCCAGTACTTC
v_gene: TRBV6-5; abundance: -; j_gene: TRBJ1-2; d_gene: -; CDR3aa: CASSGGGAGEYGYTF; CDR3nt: TGTGCCAGCAGTGGGGGCGGGGCGGGGGAATATGGCTACACCTTC
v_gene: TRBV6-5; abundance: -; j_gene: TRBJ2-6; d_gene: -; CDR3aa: CASSWGHPSGANVLTF; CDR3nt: TGTGCCAGCAGTTGGGGACACCCCTCCGGGGCCAACGTCCTGACTTTC
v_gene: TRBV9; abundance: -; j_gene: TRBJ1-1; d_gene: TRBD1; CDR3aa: CASSPTGGQAFF; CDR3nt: TGTGCCAGCAGCCCGACAGGGGGCCAAGCTTTCTTT
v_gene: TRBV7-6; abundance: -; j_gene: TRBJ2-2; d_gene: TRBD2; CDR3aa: CASSFGPGGANTNTGELFF; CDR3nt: TGTGCCAGCAGCTTTGGACCGGGAGGGGCAAATACGAACACCGGGGAGCTGTTTTTT
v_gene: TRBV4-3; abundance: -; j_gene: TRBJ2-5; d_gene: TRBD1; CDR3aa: CASGQSATGARETQYF; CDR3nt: TGCGCCAGCGGCCAGTCTGCTACAGGGGCGCGGGAGACCCAGTACTTC
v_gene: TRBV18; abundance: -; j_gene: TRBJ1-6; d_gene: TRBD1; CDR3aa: CASSPLIRDRGSPLHF; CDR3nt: TGTGCCAGCTCACCACTTATCCGGGACAGGGGCTCACCCCTCCACTTT
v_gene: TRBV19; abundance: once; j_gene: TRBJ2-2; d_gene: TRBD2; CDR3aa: CASSTLIAGVSTGELFF; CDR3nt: TGTGCCAGTAGTACTCTTATAGCGGGAGTGAGCACCGGGGAGCTGTTTTTT
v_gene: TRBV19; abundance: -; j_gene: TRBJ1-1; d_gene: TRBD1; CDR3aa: CASSPGQGVETEAFF; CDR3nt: TGTGCCAGTAGTCCGGGACAGGGGGTTGAGACTGAAGCTTTCTTT
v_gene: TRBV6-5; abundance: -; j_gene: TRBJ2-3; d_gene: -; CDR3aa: CASSRGIASTDTQYF; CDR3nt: TGTGCCAGCAGCCGCGGGATCGCTAGCACAGATACGCAGTATTTT
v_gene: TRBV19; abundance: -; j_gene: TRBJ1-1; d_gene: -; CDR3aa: CASSIGQNTEAFF; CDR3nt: TGTGCCAGTAGTATAGGACAGAACACTGAAGCTTTCTTT
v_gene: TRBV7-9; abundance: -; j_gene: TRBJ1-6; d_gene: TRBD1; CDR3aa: CASSSWTGFRNSPLHF; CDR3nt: TGTGCCAGCAGCTCCTGGACAGGGTTTAGGAATTCACCCCTCCACTTT
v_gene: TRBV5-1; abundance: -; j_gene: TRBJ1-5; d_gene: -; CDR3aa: CASSLRGSNQPQHF; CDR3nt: TGCGCCAGCAGCTTACGGGGGAGCAATCAGCCCCAGCATTTT
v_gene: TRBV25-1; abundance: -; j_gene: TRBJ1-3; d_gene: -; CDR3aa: CASSEVGGYGNTIYF; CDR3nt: TGTGCCAGCAGTGAAGTTGGGGGGTATGGAAACACCATATATTTT
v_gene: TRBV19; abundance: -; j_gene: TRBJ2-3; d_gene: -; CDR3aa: CASSMQGGVGTQYF; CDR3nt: TGTGCCAGTAGTATGCAGGGCGGAGTGGGTACGCAGTATTTT
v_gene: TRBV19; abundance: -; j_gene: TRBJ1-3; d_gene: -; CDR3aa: CASTPTRGFSGNTIYF; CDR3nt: TGTGCCAGTACTCCCACCCGAGGATTCTCTGGAAACACCATATATTTT
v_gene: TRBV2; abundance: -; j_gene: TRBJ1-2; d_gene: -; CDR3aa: CAQSGGAVCGYTF; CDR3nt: TGTGCTCAAAGCGGGGGTGCTGTATGCGGCTACACCTTC
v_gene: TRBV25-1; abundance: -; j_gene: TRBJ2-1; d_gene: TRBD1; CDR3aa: CASSPGTGGSSEQFF; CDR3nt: TGTGCCAGCAGCCCCGGGACAGGGGGGTCGAGTGAGCAGTTCTTC
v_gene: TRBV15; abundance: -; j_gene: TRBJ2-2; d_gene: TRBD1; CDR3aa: CATSRSEGAGGELFF; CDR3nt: TGTGCCACCAGCCGCTCCGAGGGGGCAGGTGGGGAGCTGTTTTTT
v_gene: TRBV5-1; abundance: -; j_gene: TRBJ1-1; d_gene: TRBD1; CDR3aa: CASSLETGVGTEAFF; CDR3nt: TGCGCCAGCAGCTTGGAGACAGGGGTAGGGACTGAAGCTTTCTTT
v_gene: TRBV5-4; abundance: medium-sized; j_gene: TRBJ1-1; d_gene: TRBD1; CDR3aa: CASSPLQTGVDTEAFF; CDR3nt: TGTGCCAGCAGCCCCCTGCAGACAGGGGTCGACACTGAAGCTTTCTTT
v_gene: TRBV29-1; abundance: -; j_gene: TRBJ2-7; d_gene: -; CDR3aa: CSVIRGVYEQYF; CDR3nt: TGCAGCGTAATCAGGGGAGTCTACGAGCAGTACTTC
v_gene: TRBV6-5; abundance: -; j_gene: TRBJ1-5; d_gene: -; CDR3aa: CASSSSGISNQPQHF; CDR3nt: TGTGCCAGCAGCTCTAGCGGGATTAGCAATCAGCCCCAGCATTTT
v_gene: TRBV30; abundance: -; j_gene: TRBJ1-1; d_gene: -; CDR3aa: CAWRSGGGNTEAFF; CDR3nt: TGTGCCTGGCGGTCGGGGGGCGGTAACACTGAAGCTTTCTTT
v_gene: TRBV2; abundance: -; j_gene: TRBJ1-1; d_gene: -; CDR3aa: CASSEGTGEFEAFF; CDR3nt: TGTGCCAGCAGTGAAGGGACTGGGGAATTCGAAGCTTTCTTT
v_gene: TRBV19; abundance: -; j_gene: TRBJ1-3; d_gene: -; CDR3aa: CATSSGQEIGNTIYF; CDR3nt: TGTGCCACCTCCTCTGGGCAGGAAATAGGAAACACCATATATTTT
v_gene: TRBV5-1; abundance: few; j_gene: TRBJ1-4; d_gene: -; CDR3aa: CASSLNPGTNEKLFF; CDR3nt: TGCGCCAGCAGCTTGAACCCCGGAACTAATGAAAAACTGTTTTTT
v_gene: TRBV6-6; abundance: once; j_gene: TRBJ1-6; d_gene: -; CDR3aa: CASTFRDSYNSPLHF; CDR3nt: TGTGCCAGCACATTCAGGGACTCCTATAATTCACCCCTCCACTTT
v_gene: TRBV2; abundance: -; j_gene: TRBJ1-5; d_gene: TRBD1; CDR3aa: CASKDRGGQPQHF; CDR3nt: TGTGCCAGCAAGGACAGGGGAGGACAGCCCCAGCATTTT
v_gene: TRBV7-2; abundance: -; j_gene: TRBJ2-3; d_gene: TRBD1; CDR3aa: CASSPEGAPDTQYF; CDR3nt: TGTGCCAGCAGCCCCGAGGGGGCTCCAGATACGCAGTATTTT
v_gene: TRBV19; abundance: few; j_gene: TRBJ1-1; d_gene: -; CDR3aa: CASSAGLLNTEAFF; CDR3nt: TGTGCCAGTAGTGCGGGACTCCTGAACACTGAAGCTTTCTTT
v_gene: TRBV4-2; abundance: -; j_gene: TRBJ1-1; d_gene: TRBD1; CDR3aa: CASSLQGENTEAFF; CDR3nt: TGTGCCAGCAGCCTACAGGGGGAGAACACTGAAGCTTTCTTT
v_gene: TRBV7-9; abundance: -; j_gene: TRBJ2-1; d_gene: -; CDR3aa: CASSLVGTDYNEQFF; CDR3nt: TGTGCCAGCAGCTTAGTTGGGACTGACTACAATGAGCAGTTCTTC
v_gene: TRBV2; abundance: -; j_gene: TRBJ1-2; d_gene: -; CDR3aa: CASIGAFYGYTF; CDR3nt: TGTGCCAGCATTGGGGCTTTCTATGGCTACACCTTC
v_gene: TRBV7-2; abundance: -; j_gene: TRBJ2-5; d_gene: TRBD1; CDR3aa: CASSYRTGGAGGTQYF; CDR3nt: TGTGCCAGCAGCTACCGGACAGGGGGCGCAGGTGGGACCCAGTACTTC
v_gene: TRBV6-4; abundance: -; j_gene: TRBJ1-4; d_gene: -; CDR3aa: CASSPTAEAGKLFF; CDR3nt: TGTGCCAGCAGCCCGACGGCGGAGGCCGGGAAACTGTTTTTT
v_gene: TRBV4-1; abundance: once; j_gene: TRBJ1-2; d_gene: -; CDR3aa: CASSQGIGEAEYGYTF; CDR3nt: TGCGCCAGCAGCCAAGGCATCGGAGAGGCAGAGTATGGCTACACCTTC
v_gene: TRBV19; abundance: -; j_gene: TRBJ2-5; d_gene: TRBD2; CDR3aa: CASGGLAGGGETQYF; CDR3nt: TGTGCCAGTGGGGGACTAGCGGGAGGTGGGGAGACCCAGTACTTC
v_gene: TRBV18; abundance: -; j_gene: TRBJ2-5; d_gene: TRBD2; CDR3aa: CASSDGTSEQETQYF; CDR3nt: TGTGCCAGCTCAGATGGGACTAGCGAACAAGAGACCCAGTACTTC
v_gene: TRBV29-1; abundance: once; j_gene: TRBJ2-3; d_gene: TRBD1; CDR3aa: CSVERTGQGRDTQYF; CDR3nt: TGCAGCGTTGAACGAACTGGACAGGGTCGAGATACGCAGTATTTT
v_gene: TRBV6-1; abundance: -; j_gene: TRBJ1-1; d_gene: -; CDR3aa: CASSEALGGPTGGAFF; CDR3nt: TGTGCCAGCAGTGAAGCGCTCGGGGGGCCTACAGGTGGAGCTTTCTTT
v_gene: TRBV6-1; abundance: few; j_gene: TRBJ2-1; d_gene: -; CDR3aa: CASSEVVRGGEQFF; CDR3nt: TGTGCCAGCAGTGAAGTAGTCAGAGGAGGTGAGCAGTTCTTC
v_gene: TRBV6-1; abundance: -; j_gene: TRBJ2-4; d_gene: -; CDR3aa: CASSPLQAKNIQYF; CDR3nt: TGTGCCAGCAGCCCACTTCAAGCCAAAAACATTCAGTACTTC
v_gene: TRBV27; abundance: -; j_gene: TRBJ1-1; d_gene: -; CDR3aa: CASSGGQTNTEAFF; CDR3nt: TGTGCCAGCAGTGGGGGACAAACGAACACTGAAGCTTTCTTT
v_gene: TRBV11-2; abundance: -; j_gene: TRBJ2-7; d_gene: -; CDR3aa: CASSRQRWEQYF; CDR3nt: TGTGCCAGCAGCCGTCAACGGTGGGAGCAGTACTTC
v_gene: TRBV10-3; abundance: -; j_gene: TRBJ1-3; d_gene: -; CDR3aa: CAISQGTTGNTIYF; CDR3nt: TGTGCCATCAGTCAGGGGACTACTGGAAACACCATATATTTT
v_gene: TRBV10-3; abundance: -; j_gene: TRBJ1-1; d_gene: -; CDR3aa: CAISESIGLRGGNTEAFF; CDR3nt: TGTGCCATCAGTGAGTCGATAGGACTCCGGGGGGGGAACACTGAAGCTTTCTTT
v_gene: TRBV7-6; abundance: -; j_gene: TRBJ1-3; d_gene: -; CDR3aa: CASSPTRNTIYF; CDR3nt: TGTGCCAGCAGCCCCACTAGGAACACCATATATTTT
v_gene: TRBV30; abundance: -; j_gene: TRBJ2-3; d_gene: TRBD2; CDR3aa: CAWSVLRGGTDTQYF; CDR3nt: TGTGCCTGGAGTGTGCTGCGGGGAGGGACAGATACGCAGTATTTT
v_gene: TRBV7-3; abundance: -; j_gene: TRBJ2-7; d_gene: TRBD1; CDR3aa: CASSLRGGQDPPYEQYF; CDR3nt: TGTGCCAGCAGCTTAAGGGGCGGACAGGATCCCCCCTACGAGCAGTACTTC
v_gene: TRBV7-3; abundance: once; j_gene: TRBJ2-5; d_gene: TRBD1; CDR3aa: CASSHYPGQGETQYF; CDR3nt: TGTGCCAGCAGCCACTACCCGGGACAGGGTGAGACCCAGTACTTC